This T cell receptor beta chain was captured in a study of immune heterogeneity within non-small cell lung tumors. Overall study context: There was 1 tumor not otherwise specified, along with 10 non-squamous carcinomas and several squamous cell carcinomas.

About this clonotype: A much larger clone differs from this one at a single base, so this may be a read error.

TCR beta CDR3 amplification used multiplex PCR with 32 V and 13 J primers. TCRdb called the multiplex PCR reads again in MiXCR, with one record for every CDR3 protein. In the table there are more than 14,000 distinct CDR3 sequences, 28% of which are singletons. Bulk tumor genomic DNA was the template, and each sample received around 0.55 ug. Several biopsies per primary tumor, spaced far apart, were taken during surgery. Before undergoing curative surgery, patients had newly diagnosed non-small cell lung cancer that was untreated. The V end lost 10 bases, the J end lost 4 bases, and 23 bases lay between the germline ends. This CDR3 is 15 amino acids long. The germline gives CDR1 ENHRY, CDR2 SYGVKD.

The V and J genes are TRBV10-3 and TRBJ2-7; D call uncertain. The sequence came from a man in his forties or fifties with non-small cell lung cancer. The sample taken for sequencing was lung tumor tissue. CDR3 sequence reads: CATTRNNNPPYEQYF. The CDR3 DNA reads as TGTGCCACCACGAGAAACAATAACCCCCCTTACGAGCAGTACTTC.